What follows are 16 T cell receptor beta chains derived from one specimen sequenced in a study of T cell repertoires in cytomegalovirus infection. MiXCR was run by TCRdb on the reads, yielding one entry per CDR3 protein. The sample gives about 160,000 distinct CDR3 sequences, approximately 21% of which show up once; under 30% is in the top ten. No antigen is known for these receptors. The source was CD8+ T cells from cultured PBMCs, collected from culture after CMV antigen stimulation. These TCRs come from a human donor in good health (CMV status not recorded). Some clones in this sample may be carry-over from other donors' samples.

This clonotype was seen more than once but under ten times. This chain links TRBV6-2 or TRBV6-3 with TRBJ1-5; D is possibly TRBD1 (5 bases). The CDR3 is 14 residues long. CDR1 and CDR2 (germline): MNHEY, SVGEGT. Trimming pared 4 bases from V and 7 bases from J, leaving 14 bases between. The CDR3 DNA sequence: TGTGCCAGCAGTTCTCCTTCGGGGGGGCAGCCCCAGCATTTT. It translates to CASSSPSGGQPQHF.

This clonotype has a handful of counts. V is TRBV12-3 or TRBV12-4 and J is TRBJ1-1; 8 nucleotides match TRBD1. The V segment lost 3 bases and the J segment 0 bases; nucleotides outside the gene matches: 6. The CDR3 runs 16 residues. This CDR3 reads CASSLGTGVLNTEAFF. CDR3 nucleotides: TGTGCCAGCAGTTTGGGGACAGGCGTCTTGAACACTGAAGCTTTCTTT.

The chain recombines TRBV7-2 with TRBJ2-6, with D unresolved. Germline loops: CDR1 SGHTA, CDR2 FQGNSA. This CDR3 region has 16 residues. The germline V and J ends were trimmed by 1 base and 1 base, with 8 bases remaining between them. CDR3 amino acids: CASSLVSSSGANVLTF. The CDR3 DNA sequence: TGTGCCAGCAGCTTAGTGAGCAGTTCTGGGGCCAACGTCCTGACTTTC.

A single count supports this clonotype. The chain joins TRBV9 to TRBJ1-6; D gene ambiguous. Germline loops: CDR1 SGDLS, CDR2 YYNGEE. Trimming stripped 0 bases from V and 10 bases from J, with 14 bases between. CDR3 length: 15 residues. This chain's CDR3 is CASSVDTGGGSPLHF. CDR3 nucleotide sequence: TGTGCCAGCAGCGTAGACACGGGAGGAGGATCACCCCTCCACTTT.

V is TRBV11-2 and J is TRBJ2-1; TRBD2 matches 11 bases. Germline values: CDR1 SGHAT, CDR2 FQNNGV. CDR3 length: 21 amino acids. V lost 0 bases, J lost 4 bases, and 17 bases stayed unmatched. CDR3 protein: CASSLEFGTSGGSSQYNEQFF. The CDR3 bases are TGTGCCAGCAGCTTAGAGTTTGGTACTAGCGGGGGATCCTCCCAATACAATGAGCAGTTCTTC.

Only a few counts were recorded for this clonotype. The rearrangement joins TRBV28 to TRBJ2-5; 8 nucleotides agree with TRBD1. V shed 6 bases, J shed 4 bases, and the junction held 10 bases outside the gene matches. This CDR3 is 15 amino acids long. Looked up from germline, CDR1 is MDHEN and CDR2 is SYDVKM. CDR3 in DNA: TGTGCCAGCAGCCTTCCCGAAGACAGGGGAGAGACCCAGTACTTC. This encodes CASSLPEDRGETQYF. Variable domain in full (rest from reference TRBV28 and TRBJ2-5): DVKVTQSSRYLVKRTGEKVFLECVQDMDHENMFWYRQDPGLGLRLIYFSYDVKMKEKGDIPEGYSVSREKKERFSLILESASTNQTSMYLCASSLPEDRGETQYFGPGTRLLVL.

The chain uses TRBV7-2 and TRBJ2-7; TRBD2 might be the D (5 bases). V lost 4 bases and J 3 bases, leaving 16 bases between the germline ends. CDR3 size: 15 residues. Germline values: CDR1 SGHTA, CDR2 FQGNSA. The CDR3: CASSSPLVGVYEQYF. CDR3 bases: TGTGCCAGCAGCTCGCCGCTCGTCGGGGTCTACGAGCAGTACTTC.

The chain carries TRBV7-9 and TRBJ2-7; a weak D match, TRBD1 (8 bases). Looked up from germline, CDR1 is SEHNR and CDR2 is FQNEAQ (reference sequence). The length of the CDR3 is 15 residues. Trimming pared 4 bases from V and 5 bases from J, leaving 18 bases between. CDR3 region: CASSSRGGDRNEQYF. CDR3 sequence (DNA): TGTGCCAGCAGCTCCAGGGGGGGGGACAGGAACGAGCAGTACTTC.

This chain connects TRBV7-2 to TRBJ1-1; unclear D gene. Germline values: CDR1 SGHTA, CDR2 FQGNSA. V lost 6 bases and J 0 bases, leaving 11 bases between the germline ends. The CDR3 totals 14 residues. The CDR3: CASRGGSMNTEAFF. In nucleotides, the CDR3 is TGTGCCAGCAGAGGCGGGTCTATGAACACTGAAGCTTTCTTT.

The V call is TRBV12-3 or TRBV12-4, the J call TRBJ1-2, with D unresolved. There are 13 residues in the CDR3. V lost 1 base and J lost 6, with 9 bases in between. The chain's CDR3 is CASSLVRINGYTF. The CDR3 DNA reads TGTGCCAGCAGTTTAGTTAGGATCAATGGCTACACCTTC.

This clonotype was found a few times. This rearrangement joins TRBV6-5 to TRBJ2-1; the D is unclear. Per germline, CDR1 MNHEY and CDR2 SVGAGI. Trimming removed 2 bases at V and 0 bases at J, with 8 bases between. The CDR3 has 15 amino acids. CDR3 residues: CASSYDGSSYNEQFF. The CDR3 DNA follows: TGTGCCAGCAGTTACGACGGATCCTCCTACAATGAGCAGTTCTTC.

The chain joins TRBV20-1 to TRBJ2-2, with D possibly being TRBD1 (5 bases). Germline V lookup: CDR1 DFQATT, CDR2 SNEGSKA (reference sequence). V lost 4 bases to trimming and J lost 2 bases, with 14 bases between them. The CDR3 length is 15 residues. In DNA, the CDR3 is TGCAGTGCTACATCTTTAGACAGTAACACCGGGGAGCTGTTTTTT. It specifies CSATSLDSNTGELFF.

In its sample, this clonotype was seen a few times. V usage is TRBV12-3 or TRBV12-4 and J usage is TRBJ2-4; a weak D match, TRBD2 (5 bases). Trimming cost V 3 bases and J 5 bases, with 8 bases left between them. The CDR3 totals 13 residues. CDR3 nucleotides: TGTGCCAGCAGTTTGGTGGGAGAAAACATTCAGTACTTC. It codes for CASSLVGENIQYF.

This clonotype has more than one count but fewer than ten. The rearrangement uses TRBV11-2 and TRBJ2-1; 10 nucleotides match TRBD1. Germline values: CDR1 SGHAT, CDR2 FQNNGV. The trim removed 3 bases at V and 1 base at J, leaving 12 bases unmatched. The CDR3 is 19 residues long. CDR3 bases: TGTGCCAGCAGCTTGGAAGGGACAGGGGCTCCTCCTTCCTACAATGAGCAGTTCTTC. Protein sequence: CASSLEGTGAPPSYNEQFF.

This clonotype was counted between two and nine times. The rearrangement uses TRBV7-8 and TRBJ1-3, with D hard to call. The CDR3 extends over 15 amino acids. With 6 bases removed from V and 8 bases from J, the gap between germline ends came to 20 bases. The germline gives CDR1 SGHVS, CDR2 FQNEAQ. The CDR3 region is CASRRGSTLEDTIYF. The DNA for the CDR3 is TGTGCCAGCAGACGAGGATCTACCCTGGAGGACACCATATATTTT.

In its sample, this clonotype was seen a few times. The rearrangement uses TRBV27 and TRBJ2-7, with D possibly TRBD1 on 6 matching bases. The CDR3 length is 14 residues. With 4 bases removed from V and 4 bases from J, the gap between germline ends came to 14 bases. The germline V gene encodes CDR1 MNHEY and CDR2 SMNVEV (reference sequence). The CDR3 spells CASSSFGGGYEQYF. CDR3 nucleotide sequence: TGTGCCAGCAGTTCATTTGGGGGCGGGTACGAGCAGTACTTC.